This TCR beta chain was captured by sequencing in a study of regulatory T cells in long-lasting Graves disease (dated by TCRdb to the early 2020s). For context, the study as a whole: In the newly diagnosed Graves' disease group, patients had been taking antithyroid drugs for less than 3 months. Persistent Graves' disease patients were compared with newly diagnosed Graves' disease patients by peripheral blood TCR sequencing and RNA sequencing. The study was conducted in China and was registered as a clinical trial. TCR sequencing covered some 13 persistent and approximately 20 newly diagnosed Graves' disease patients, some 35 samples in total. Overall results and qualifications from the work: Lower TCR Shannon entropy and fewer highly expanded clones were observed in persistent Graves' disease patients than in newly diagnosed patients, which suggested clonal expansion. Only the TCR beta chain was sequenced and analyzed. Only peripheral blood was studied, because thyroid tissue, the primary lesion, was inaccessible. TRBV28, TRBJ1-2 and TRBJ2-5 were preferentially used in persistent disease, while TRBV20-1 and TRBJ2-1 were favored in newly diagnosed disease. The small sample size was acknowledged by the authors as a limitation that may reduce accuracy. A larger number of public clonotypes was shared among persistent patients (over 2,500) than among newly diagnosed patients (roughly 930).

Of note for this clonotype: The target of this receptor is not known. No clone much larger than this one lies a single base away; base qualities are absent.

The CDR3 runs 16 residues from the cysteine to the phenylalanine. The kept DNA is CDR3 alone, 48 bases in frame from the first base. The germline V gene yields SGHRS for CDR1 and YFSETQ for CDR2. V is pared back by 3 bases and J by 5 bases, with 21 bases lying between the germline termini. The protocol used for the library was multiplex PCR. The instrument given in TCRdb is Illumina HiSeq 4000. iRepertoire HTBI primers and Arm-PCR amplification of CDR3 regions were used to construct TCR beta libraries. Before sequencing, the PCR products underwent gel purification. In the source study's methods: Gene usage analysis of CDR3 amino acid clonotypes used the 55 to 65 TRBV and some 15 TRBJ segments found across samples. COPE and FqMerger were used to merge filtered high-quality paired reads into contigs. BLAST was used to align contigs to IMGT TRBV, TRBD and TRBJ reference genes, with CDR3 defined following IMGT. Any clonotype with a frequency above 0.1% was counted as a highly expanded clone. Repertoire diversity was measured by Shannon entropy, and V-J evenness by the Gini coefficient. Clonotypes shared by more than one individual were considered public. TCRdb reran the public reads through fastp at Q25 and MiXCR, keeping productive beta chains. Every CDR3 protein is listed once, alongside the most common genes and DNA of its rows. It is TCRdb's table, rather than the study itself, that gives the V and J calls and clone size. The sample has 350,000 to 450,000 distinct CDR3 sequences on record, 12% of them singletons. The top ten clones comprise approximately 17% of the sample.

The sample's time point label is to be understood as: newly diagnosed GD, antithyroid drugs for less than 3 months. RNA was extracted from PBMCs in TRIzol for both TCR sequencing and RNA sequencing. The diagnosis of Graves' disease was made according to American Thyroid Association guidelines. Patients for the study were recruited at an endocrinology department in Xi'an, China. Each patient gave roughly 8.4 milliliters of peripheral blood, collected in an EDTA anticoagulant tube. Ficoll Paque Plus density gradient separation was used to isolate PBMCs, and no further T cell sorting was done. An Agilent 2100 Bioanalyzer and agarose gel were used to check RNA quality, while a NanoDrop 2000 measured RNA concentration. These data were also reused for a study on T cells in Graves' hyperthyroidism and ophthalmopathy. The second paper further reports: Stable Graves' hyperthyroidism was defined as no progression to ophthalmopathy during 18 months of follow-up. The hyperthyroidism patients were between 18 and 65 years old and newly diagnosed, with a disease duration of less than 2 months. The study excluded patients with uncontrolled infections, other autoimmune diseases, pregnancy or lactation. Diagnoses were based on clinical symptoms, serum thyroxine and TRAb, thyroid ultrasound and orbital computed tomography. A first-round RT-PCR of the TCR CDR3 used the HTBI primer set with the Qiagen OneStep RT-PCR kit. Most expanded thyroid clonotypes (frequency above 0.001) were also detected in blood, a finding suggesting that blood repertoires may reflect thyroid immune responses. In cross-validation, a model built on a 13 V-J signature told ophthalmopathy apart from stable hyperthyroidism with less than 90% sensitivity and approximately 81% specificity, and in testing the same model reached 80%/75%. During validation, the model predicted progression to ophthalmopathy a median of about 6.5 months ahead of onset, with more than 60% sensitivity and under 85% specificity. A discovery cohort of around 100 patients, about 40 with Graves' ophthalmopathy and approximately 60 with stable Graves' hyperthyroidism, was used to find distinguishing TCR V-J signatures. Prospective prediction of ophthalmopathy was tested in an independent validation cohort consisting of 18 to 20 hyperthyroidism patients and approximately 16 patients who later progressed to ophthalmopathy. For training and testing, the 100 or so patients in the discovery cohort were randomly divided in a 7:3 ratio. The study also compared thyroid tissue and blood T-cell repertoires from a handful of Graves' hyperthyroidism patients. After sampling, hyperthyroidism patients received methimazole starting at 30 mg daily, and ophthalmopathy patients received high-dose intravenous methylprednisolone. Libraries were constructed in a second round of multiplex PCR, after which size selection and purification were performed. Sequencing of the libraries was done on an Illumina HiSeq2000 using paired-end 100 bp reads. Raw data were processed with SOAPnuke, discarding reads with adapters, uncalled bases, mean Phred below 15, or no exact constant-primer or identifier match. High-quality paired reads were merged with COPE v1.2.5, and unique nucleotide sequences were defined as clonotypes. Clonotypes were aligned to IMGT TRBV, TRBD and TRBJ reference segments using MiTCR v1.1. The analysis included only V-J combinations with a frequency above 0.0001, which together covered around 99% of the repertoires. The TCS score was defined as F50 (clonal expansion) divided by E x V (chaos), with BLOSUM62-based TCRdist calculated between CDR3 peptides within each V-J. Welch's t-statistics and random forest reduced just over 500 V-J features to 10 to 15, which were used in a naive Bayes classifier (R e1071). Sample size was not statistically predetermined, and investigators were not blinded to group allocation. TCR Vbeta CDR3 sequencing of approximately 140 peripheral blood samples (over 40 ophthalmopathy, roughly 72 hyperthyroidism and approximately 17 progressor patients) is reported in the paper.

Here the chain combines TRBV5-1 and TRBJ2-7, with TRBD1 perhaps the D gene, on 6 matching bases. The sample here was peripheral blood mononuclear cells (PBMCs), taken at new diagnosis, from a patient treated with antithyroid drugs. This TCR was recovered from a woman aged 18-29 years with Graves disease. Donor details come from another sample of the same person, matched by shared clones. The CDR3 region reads CASSSRRTSRQDEQYF. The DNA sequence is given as TGCGCCAGCAGCTCGAGGAGAACTTCGAGACAGGACGAGCAGTACTTC.